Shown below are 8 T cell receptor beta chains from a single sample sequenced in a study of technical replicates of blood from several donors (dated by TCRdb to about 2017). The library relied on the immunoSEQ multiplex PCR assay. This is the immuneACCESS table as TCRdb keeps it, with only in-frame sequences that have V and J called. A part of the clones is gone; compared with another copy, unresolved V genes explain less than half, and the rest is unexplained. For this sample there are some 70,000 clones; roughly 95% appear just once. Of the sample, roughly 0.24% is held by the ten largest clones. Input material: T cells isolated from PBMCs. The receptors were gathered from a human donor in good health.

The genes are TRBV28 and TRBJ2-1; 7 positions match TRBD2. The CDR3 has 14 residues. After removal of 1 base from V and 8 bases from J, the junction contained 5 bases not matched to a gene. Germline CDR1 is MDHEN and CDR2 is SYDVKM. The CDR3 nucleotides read TGTGCCAGCAGTTTATTTGCGGGAGCATATGAGCAGTTCTTC. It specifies CASSLFAGAYEQFF.

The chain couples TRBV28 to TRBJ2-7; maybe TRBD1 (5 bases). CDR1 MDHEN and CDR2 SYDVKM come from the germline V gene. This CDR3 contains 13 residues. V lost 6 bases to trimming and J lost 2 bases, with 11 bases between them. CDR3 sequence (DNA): TGTGCCAGCAGGAAGGGGCCGCCCTACGAGCAGTACTTC. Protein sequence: CASRKGPPYEQYF.

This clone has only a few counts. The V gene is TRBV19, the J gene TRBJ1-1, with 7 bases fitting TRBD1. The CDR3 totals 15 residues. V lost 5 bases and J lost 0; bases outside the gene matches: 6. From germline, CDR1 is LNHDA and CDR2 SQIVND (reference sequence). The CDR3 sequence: CASSLGQYMNTEAFF. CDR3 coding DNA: TGTGCCAGTAGTCTGGGACAGTATATGAACACTGAAGCTTTCTTT.

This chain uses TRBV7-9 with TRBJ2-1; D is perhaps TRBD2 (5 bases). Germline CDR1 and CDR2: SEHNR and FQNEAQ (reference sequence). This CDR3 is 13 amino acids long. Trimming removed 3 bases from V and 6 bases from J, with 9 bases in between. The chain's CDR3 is CASSFGLPNEQFF. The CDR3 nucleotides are TGTGCCAGCAGCTTTGGACTTCCCAATGAGCAGTTCTTC.

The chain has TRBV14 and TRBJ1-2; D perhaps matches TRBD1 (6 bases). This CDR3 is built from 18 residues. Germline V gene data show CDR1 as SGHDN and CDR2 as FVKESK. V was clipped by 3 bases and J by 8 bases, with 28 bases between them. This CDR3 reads CASSQDPRGSLNFGGYTF. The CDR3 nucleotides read TGTGCCAGCAGCCAGGACCCCAGGGGCTCACTAAACTTTGGGGGCTACACCTTC.

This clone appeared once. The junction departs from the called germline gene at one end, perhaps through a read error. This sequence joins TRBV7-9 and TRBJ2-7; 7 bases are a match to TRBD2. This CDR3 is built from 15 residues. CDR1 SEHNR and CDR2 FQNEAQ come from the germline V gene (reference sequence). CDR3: CASSVASGPSYEQYF. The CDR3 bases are TGTGCCAGCAGCGTAGCTAGCGGACCCTCCTACGAGCAGTACTTC.

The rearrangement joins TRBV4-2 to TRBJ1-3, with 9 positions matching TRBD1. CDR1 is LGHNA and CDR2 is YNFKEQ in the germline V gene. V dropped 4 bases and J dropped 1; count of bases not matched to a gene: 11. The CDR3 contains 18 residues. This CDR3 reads CASSPGQGWIESGNTIYF. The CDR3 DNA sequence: TGTGCCAGCAGCCCCGGACAGGGGTGGATTGAGTCTGGAAACACCATATATTTT.

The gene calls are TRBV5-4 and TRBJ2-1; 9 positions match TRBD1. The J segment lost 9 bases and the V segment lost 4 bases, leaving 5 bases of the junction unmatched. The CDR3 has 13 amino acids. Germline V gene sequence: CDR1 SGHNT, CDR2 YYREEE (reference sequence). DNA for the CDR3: TGTGCCAGCAGCCCTTGGACAGGGGTTGAGCAGTTCTTC. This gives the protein CASSPWTGVEQFF.